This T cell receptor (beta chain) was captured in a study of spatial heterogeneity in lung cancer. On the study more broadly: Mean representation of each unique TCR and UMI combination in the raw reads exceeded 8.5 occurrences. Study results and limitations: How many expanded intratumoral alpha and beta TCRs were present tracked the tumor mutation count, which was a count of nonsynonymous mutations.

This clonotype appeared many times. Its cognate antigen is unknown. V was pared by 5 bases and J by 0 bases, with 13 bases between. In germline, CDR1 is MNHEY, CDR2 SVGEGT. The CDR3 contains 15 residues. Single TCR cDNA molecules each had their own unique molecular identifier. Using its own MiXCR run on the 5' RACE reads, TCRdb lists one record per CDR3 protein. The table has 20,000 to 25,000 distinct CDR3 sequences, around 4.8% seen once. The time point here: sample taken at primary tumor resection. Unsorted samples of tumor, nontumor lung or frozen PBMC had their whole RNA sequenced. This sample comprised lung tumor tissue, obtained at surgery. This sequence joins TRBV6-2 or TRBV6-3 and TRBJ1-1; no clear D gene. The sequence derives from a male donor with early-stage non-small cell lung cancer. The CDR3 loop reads CASSERDNLNTEAFF. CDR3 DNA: TGTGCCAGCAGTGAACGGGATAACCTGAACACTGAAGCTTTCTTT.